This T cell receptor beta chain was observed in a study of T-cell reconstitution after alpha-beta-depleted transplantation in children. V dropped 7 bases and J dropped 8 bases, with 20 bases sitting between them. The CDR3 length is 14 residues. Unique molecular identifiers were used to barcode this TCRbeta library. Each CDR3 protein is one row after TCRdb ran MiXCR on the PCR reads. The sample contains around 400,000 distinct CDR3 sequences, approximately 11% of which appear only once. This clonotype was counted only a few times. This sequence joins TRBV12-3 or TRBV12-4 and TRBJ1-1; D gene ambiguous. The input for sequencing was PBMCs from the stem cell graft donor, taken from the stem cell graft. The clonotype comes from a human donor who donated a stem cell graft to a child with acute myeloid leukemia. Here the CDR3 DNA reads TGTGCCAGCACCCAAACGGCTTCGATCCCGGAAGCTTTCTTT. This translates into CASTQTASIPEAFF.